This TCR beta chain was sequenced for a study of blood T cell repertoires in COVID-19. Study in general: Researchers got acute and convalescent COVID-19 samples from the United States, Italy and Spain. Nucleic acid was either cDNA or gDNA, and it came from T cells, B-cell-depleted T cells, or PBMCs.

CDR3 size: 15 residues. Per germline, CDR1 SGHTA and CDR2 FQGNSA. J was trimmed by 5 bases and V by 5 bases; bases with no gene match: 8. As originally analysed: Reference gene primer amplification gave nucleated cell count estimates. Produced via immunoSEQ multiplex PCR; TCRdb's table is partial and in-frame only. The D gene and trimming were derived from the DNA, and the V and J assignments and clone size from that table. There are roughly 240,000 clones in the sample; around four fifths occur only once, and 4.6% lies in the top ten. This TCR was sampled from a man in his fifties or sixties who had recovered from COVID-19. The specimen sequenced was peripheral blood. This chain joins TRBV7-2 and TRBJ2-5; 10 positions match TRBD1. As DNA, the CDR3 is TGTGCCAGCAGCCCAACCCCGGACAGGGGGGAGACCCAGTACTTC. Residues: CASSPTPDRGETQYF.